This T cell receptor beta chain was observed in a study of blood T cell repertoires in COVID-19. Across the study: COVID-19 samples from acute and convalescent phases originated in the United States, Italy and Spain. Nucleic acid was either cDNA or gDNA, and it came from T cells, B-cell-depleted T cells, or PBMCs.

In the original workflow: Estimated nucleated cell counts came from reference gene primer amplification. The protocol was immunoSEQ multiplex PCR, while the TCRdb copy is restricted to in-frame clones and leaves out a portion. D and trimming come from the DNA, and the V and J calls and clone size come from that table. The data contain 220,000 or so clones, 75% to 90% of them singletons. This clone has just a few counts. Germline V lookup: CDR1 SGHTA, CDR2 FQGNSA. CDR3 length: 12 amino acids. The V and J ends lost 11 bases and 3 bases respectively, with 11 bases between them. Patients in Seattle were enrolled during active infection, then followed longitudinally.

The sample comprised peripheral blood. The clonotype comes from a woman of 80 years or more with COVID-19, enrolled during active disease. This chain links TRBV7-2 with TRBJ1-3; possible D gene TRBD1, 5 bases. CDR3 residues: CAVGAGGNTIYF. The CDR3 nucleotides are TGTGCCGTTGGGGCTGGTGGAAACACCATATATTTT.